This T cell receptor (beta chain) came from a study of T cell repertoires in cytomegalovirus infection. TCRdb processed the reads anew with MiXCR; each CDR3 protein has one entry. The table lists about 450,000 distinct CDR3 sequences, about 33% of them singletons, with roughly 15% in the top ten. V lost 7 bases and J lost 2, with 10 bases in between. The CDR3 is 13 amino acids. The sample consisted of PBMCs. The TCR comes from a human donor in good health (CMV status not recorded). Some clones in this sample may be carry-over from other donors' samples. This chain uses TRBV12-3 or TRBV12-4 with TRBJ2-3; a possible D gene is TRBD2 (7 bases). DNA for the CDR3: TGTGCCAGCAAGGCGGGGGCCACAGATACGCAGTATTTT. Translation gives CASKAGATDTQYF.